This T cell receptor beta chain derives from a study of low-dose radiotherapy and immunotherapy resistance in tumors. Looking at the study overall: Cohort 2 was treated with 1 Gy per fraction every two weeks, amounting to 13 Gy across 26 weeks. Oral administration of aspirin 300 mg daily occurred for four cycles, commencing at cycle 1 day 1.

This clonotype was observed at least ten times. Time point denoted: before trial treatment. TRAV and TRBV primers primed cDNA for both TCRalpha and TCRbeta. A constant-region primer paired with the V-primer adapter amplified TCRs over about 20 PCR cycles. From the reads, TCRdb called clonotypes with MiXCR, one entry per CDR3 protein. The sample holds some 85,000 distinct CDR3 sequences, approximately 17% seen once. Germline V gene sequence: CDR1 SQVTM, CDR2 ANQGSEA. Trimming removed 2 bases from V and 11 bases from J, with 14 bases in between. The CDR3 contains 12 residues. Sequencing used PBMCs, obtained before treatment. The TCR was taken from a male donor with prostate cancer. The chain recombines TRBV29-1 with TRBJ2-3; possible D gene TRBD1, 6 bases. The CDR3 reads CSVERNREWQYF. The CDR3 region has the DNA TGCAGCGTTGAACGCAACAGGGAATGGCAGTATTTT.